A selection of T cell receptor beta chains follows, all from one sample in a study of T-cell memory formation after mild COVID-19. Each CDR3 protein is one row after TCRdb ran MiXCR on the 5' RACE reads. The table records around 410,000 distinct CDR3 sequences, less than 25% of them present only once. Material for sequencing was PBMCs or a T cell subset sorted from them (not recorded which). The source is an adult woman who had mild COVID-19 (a few samples of this study predate the infection). Cell type and time point are not known. CDR3s include the opening cysteine and the closing phenylalanine or tryptophan. A D gene is named only where the DNA matches it firmly. The size entry is marked missing in some rows and otherwise reads once, few, many or a size class.

TRBV12-3/TRBV12-4	-	TRBJ2-3	-	TGTGCCAGCAGCCGACAGGGGAGGGACACAGATACGCAGTATTTT	CASSRQGRDTDTQYF
TRBV15	TRBD1	TRBJ1-1	-	TGTGCCACCAACGAGGGAGGAGGACAGGGGGCGGCTAGGACTGAAGCTTTCTTT	CATNEGGGQGAARTEAFF
TRBV5-1	TRBD1	TRBJ1-4	-	TGCGCCAGCAGCGCAGGGACAGGGGGCTTCGGGGAAAAACTGTTTTTT	CASSAGTGGFGEKLFF
TRBV29-1	-	TRBJ2-1	-	TGCAGCGTTGAAGAGGCGGAGCCCTCCTACAATGAGCAGTTCTTC	CSVEEAEPSYNEQFF
TRBV7-2	-	TRBJ2-3	-	TGTGCCAGCAGCCTCAGGCAGGGCAGGGGATGGACAGATACGCAGTATTTT	CASSLRQGRGWTDTQYF
TRBV6-7	-	TRBJ1-4	-	TGTGCCAGCAGGGACGGGAATCCGGCTAATGAAAAACTGTTTTTT	CASRDGNPANEKLFF
TRBV29-1	-	TRBJ1-1	-	TGCAGCGTTAACCTAAACACTGAAGCTTTCTTT	CSVNLNTEAFF
TRBV20-1	TRBD1	TRBJ2-7	few	TGCAGTGCAAACGGACAGGGGGGGATCAGGGACGAGCAGTACTTC	CSANGQGGIRDEQYF
TRBV24-1	-	TRBJ2-1	few	TGTGCCACCAGTGATCCTCCTAATCCAAGGGGCCGGATCGATGAGCAGTTCTTC	CATSDPPNPRGRIDEQFF
TRBV7-8	TRBD1	TRBJ2-1	few	TGTGCCAGCAGCCCCCGGACAGGGTTTGGGAATGAGCAGTTCTTC	CASSPRTGFGNEQFF
TRBV27	TRBD2	TRBJ2-1	-	TGTGCCAGCAGTCCGCGGGGGATAGCGGGATGGGTTGAGCAGTTCTTC	CASSPRGIAGWVEQFF
TRBV5-1	-	TRBJ2-3	few	TGCGCCAGCAGCTTGGGGACCGGGCCAAGCACAGATACGCAGTATTTT	CASSLGTGPSTDTQYF
TRBV5-1	TRBD1	TRBJ2-3	few	TGCGCCAGCAGCTGGACAGGGGGCGATCAGGCTTTT	CASSWTGGDQAF
TRBV5-4	-	TRBJ1-6	once	TGTGCCAGCAGCCGAACGACCGACCGGTATTCACCCCTCCACTTT	CASSRTTDRYSPLHF
TRBV30	TRBD1	TRBJ2-5	-	TGTGCCTGGGGACAGGGATTGGAAGAGACCCAGTACTTC	CAWGQGLEETQYF
TRBV5-1	-	TRBJ2-3	-	TGCGCCAGCAGCCCTGACAGTAACACAGATACGCAGTATTTT	CASSPDSNTDTQYF
TRBV6-5	-	TRBJ2-5	few	TGTGCCCTAGATAGCGGACAAGAGACCCAGTACTTC	CALDSGQETQYF
TRBV29-1	-	TRBJ1-1	few	TGCAGCGTGGAACAGACCCGTATTACTGAAGCTTTCTTT	CSVEQTRITEAFF
TRBV25-1	-	TRBJ1-5	-	TGTGCCAGCAGTGAATGGGACAAGTCGCCCCAGCATTTT	CASSEWDKSPQHF
TRBV7-9	-	TRBJ2-6	-	TGTGCCAGCAGCCTAGAGAACAGAGCAAATGGGGCCAACGTCCTGACTTTC	CASSLENRANGANVLTF
TRBV24-1	-	TRBJ2-7	-	TGTGCCACCAGTGATAGTCAGGGATATAACTACGAGCAGTACTTC	CATSDSQGYNYEQYF
TRBV12-3/TRBV12-4	-	TRBJ1-1	few	TGTGCCAGCACCCCCGGCGGAGGAGAAGCTTTCTTT	CASTPGGGEAFF
TRBV7-6	-	TRBJ2-7	-	TGTGCCAGCAGCTTAGAACCTTTAGGCGGGGATAGCTCCTACGAGCAGTACTTC	CASSLEPLGGDSSYEQYF
TRBV7-3	-	TRBJ2-3	few	TGTGCCAGCAGCGACAGTTCCCGAGATACGCAGTATTTT	CASSDSSRDTQYF
TRBV14	-	TRBJ1-2	-	TGTGCCAGCAGCCAAGAAAGGGGAGGTAGTGGCTACACCTTC	CASSQERGGSGYTF
TRBV6-5	-	TRBJ2-1	-	TGTGCCAGCACCAAGGGTAGCGGCCTCAATGAGCAGTTCTTC	CASTKGSGLNEQFF
TRBV19	-	TRBJ2-1	-	TGTGCCAGTAGTATAACCACGGGGAATGAGCAGTTCTTC	CASSITTGNEQFF
TRBV7-9	TRBD2	TRBJ2-1	-	TGTGCCAGCAGCGCGACTAGCGGGAGTCCCCATGAGCAGTTCTTC	CASSATSGSPHEQFF
TRBV7-2	-	TRBJ2-7	few	TGTGCCAGCAGCTTAGGCCCACCTCTCGAGCAGTACTTC	CASSLGPPLEQYF
TRBV4-1	-	TRBJ1-3	few	TGCGCCAGCAGCCAAGCTTACCGGGACGATGGAAACACCATATATTTT	CASSQAYRDDGNTIYF
TRBV5-4	-	TRBJ2-3	few	TGTGCCAGCAGCTTGGTTTCTGGAGATACGCAGTATTTT	CASSLVSGDTQYF
TRBV20-1	TRBD1	TRBJ2-1	-	TGCAGTGCTAGAAGGAGGACAGGCCCTATTCGGTCCTACAATGAGCAGTTCTTC	CSARRRTGPIRSYNEQFF
TRBV10-3	TRBD2	TRBJ2-3	-	TGTGCCACCGCGCGACTAGCGGGGACGACTAGCACAGATACGCAGTATTTT	CATARLAGTTSTDTQYF
TRBV2	-	TRBJ1-4	-	TGTGCCAGCATCAGAGGGGTGAAGGGAAAACTGTTTTTT	CASIRGVKGKLFF
TRBV7-2	-	TRBJ2-2	-	TGTGCCAGCAGCTTAACAAATTTGGGTCCGAACACCGGGGAGCTGTTTTTT	CASSLTNLGPNTGELFF
TRBV5-1	TRBD2	TRBJ2-1	few	TGCGCCAGCAGCTTGGACCTAGCGGGAGGGTCCTACAATGAGCAGTTCTTC	CASSLDLAGGSYNEQFF
TRBV20-1	TRBD1	TRBJ1-2	many	TGCAGTGCGCCGCAGGGGGCAGAGGCTAACTATGGCTACACCTTC	CSAPQGAEANYGYTF
TRBV10-3	TRBD1	TRBJ2-1	-	TGTGCCATCAGAGAAGCGACAGGGTCTAATGAGCAGTTCTTC	CAIREATGSNEQFF
TRBV9	-	TRBJ1-1	-	TGTGCCAGCAGCGTAGACGGGGCCTTGAACACTGAAGCTTTCTTT	CASSVDGALNTEAFF
TRBV5-1	-	TRBJ1-2	-	TGCGCCAGCAGCCCGGGGTTACGTGGCTACACCTTC	CASSPGLRGYTF
TRBV12-3/TRBV12-4	-	TRBJ1-2	few	TGTGCCAGCAGTCGGACCAGGGGTTCGTCGTATGGCTACACCTTC	CASSRTRGSSYGYTF
TRBV7-2	-	TRBJ2-7	few	TGTGCCAGCAGCTTTAGGCGTGGGAGCTCCTACGAGCAGTACTTC	CASSFRRGSSYEQYF
TRBV7-9	-	TRBJ1-3	-	TGTGCCAGCAGCTTAGCTGAGACAGAAGGAAACACCATATATTTT	CASSLAETEGNTIYF
TRBV7-8	-	TRBJ1-6	-	TGTGCCAGCAGCTTAAAGGGGCTTCAGCAGTCACCCCTCCACTTT	CASSLKGLQQSPLHF
TRBV20-1	TRBD1	TRBJ1-4	many	TGCAGTGCCCAAGATAGGACAGGGTCGAGTGAAAAACTGTTTTTT	CSAQDRTGSSEKLFF
TRBV7-3	TRBD2	TRBJ2-1	-	TGTGCCAGCAGCCTCATTAGCGGGGGGGCATACAATGAGCAGTTCTTC	CASSLISGGAYNEQFF
TRBV21-1	-	TRBJ2-7	-	TGTGCCAGCAGCAAAGGCGTAGCGGGAGGCCCGATATACGAGCAGTACTTC	CASSKGVAGGPIYEQYF
TRBV18	-	TRBJ1-1	-	TGTGCCAGCTCACCACTTCCAGGGGAAACTGAAGCTTTCTTT	CASSPLPGETEAFF
TRBV7-9	-	TRBJ2-7	-	TGTGCCAGCAGCTTACTGGGACTCACCGAGCAGTACTTC	CASSLLGLTEQYF
TRBV19	-	TRBJ1-2	few	TGTGCCAGTAGTATCGATGGCGGAAGAGCAGGGTTTAACTATGGCTACACCTTC	CASSIDGGRAGFNYGYTF
TRBV5-6	-	TRBJ2-2	-	TGTGCCAGCAGCAGAGGGGACCTCCCGGCCGGGGAGCTGTTTTTT	CASSRGDLPAGELFF
TRBV24-1	-	TRBJ2-7	-	TGTGCCACCAGTGAGGACAGCCGCGAGCAGTACTTC	CATSEDSREQYF
TRBV3-1	-	TRBJ2-7	many	TGTGCCAGCAGCCAAGAAATAGCGGCCGCCTACGAGCAGTACTTC	CASSQEIAAAYEQYF
TRBV4-2	TRBD1	TRBJ1-2	-	TGTGCCAGCAGCATCCGACAGGGAAGGACTAACTATGGCTACACCTTC	CASSIRQGRTNYGYTF
TRBV7-6	-	TRBJ2-7	many	TGTGCCAGCAGACAATCCCCCGGGAACGAGCAGTACTTC	CASRQSPGNEQYF
TRBV7-2	-	TRBJ2-1	few	TGTGCCAGCAGCTTAGCAGCCGGGACTTTTAGCAATGAGCAGTTCTTC	CASSLAAGTFSNEQFF
TRBV7-7	TRBD2	TRBJ2-1	-	TGTGCTAGCAGCCCAGCTAGCGGGAGGACAAATGAGCAGTTCTTC	CASSPASGRTNEQFF